This entry is about one T cell receptor (beta chain). This specimen belongs to a study of blood T cell repertoires in COVID-19. V lost 8 bases and J lost 1; bases outside the gene matches: 5. The CDR3 loop spans 14 amino acids. CDR1 is LGHDT and CDR2 is YNNKEL in the germline V gene (reference sequence). Clones were read by immunoSEQ multiplex PCR, and TCRdb kept only the in-frame ones, dropping some. Counted here are 160,000 or so clones, about 88% occurring once; the ten biggest clones make up 2.4%. The J gene is TRBJ2-3, the V gene TRBV3-1 (or the pseudogene TRBV3-2); TRBD1 matches 8 bases. Source material: peripheral blood. This clonotype was obtained from a woman aged 70 to 79 with acute or convalescent COVID-19. This CDR3 reads CASLKTGGTDTQYF. In DNA form, the CDR3 reads TGTGCCAGCCTAAAGACAGGGGGCACAGATACGCAGTATTTT.